These T cell receptor beta chains were read from a single sample in a study of cytomegalovirus exposure and HLA in healthy donors. Assay used: immunoSEQ multiplex PCR; TCRdb lists only in-frame clones, some missing. The profile shows about 100,000 clones, about 76% of them singletons. The sample was PBMCs. The receptors were sampled from a man in his forties or fifties in good health and CMV-seropositive. Each CDR3 is given with its conserved first and last residue. Size is omitted from some rows. Given values are once, few, many or a class for expanded clones.

size,V,CDR3
NA,TRBV21-1,CASSKRVRDRGPASNQPQHF
NA,TRBV11-2,CASSLVAGRGETQYF
NA,TRBV7-2,CASSRGLAGGKTDTQYF
NA,TRBV5-1,CASSLTAGGSGNTQYF
NA,TRBV11-1,CASSSRVRNTEAFF
NA,TRBV6-5,CASSSQLNQPQHF
NA,TRBV18,CASSPFTGGEETEAFF
few,TRBV9,CASSDERDTQYF
NA,TRBV5-6,CASSLAGTQSYEQYF
few,TRBV19,CASSIERTDPRLTTNYGYTF
NA,TRBV21-1,CASSDTRQANEKLFF
NA,TRBV28,CASSFGGQGYGTQYF
NA,TRBV16,CASSRGTSGDETQYF
NA,TRBV9,CASSTGLAVHQETQYF
NA,TRBV27,CASSFKTSGYYEQYF
NA,TRBV7-9,CSSSLANTAGTEAFF
NA,TRBV27,CASNPGGAGGVETQYF
once,TRBV18,CASSPPQGKAFF
NA,TRBV2,CASSDWRGGTDTQYF
NA,TRBV19,CASSLGQPYEQYF
NA,TRBV4-1,CASSQGTPEGTEAFF
once,TRBV28,CASSLTGQGAAFF
NA,TRBV19,CASSPTRRTSGSYEQYF
NA,TRBV28,CASSSPGTGYYNEQFF
few,TRBV6-5,CASTPATGVYGYTF
NA,TRBV25-1,CASSDPGNPYEQYF
NA,TRBV9,CASSQTANTEAFF
NA,TRBV9,CASSVAPTGETQYF
NA,TRBV5-5,CASSTGTIPTGELFF
NA,TRBV19,CASSMRGASNQPQHF
NA,TRBV11-1,CASSGDRAYEQYF
NA,TRBV19,CASMDWLDTQYF
once,TRBV11-1,CASSLAPDREDEQFF
NA,TRBV15,CATSRERGGSYEQYF
NA,TRBV6-4,CASSVLAAASYNEQFF
NA,TRBV28,CASTGRGREQYF
NA,TRBV7-2,CASSETSGRPYNEQFF
few,TRBV15,CATSLGQGSDEQYF
NA,TRBV6-5,CASSGGSTDTQYF
few,TRBV6-4,CASSLGGSYNEQFF
NA,TRBV29-1,CSVEVTGGHQETQYF
NA,TRBV27,CASKFGSGAGELFF
NA,TRBV15,CATSRDRTGGTYGYTF
NA,TRBV2,CASSDRGNEQFF
NA,TRBV21-1,CASSKGAASGGYEQYF
NA,TRBV11-2,CASSLDRRANYGYTF
few,TRBV4-2,CASSQERSVNEKLFF
few,TRBV15,CATSRLTRGRVWDSPLHF
NA,TRBV7-8,CASSLGLGGGLETQYF
NA,TRBV4-1,CASSQEVVSGTEAFF